A selection of T cell receptor beta chains follows, all from one sample in a study of beta chain features in type 1 diabetes. The table came from immunoSEQ multiplex PCR; TCRdb's copy has only in-frame clones and leaves some out. Of around 280,000 clones listed, over 12% are singletons. The sequencing sample was made of naive CD4+ T cells from blood. The origin of the receptors is a man aged 18-30 years with type 1 diabetes. Each CDR3 is given with its conserved first and last residue.

V,CDR3
TRBV7-2,CASSARDNSYEQYF
TRBV30,CAWMTVARFNYGYTF
TRBV30,CAWSPGLTLNQLQHF
TRBV7-9,CASSLSPGTEKLFF
TRBV30,CACSSGANVLTF
TRBV7-9,CASSLSLTVTLAKNIQYF
TRBV5-1,CASSLGRTSGGAYETQYF
TRBV2,CASSEAPSGRGTGELFF
TRBV5-6,CASSWGTRTYEQYF
TRBV29-1,CSAFAPEAGRSYEQYF
TRBV9,CASSVGQEGQPQHF
TRBV7-9,CASSLRPGTGNGYTF
TRBV2,CASSGGTGRNQPQHF
TRBV20-1,CSASNEQFF
TRBV6-5,CASSQGYGYTF
TRBV10-3,CAISEPGTGMNF
TRBV7-9,CASPGGTNGNTIYF
TRBV2,CASRADVEQFF
TRBV7-2,CASRPTGGHTGELFF
TRBV29-1,CSVGILAGGGDTQYF
TRBV30,CALQVAGNSPLHF
TRBV6-6,CASSANRGHGGYTF
TRBV9,CASSVDVLGRGTDTQYF
TRBV5-6,CASSLDGGGGYGYTF
TRBV4-1,CASSHAGQGANQPQHF
TRBV2,CASRGGRAGGKYF
TRBV9,CASSVALRGSSYNEQFF
TRBV4-3,CASSQARGRFYGYTF
TRBV28,CASSPTRGEFSMQYF
TRBV6-1,CASSEAVDRRSNQPQHF
TRBV12-5,CASGWGRALQETQYF
TRBV5-4,CASSLPTGQHTGELFF
TRBV6-5,CASSKQGAGEKLFF
TRBV28,CASSPGGGANEQFF
TRBV6-6,CASSSGNEQYF
TRBV29-1,CSSGRLNTEAFF
TRBV9,CASTKIVNTEAFF
TRBV19,CASSLKPGAGDTQYF
TRBV28,CASSGWGGVTDTQYF
TRBV5-4,CASSLLSQGRNEQYF
TRBV14,CASSTQQVQGQFF
TRBV2,CASRSSGTSGSDTQYF
TRBV19,CASSSSGGTTLGGYTF
TRBV5-1,CASSLAAGENTEAFF
TRBV28,CASPPPDGGNYNEQFF